Below are 18 T cell receptor beta chains sequenced from a single sample in a study of blood T cell repertoires in COVID-19. Generated by immunoSEQ multiplex PCR, the TCRdb table keeps only in-frame clones and is missing some. The sample carries fewer than 150,000 clones, roughly 90% recorded once. Sequenced material: peripheral blood. These receptors originate from a human donor in a cohort sampled during active COVID-19.

This chain links TRBV5-1 with TRBJ2-1; 11 bases map to TRBD2. V gave up 3 bases and J gave up 5 bases; unmatched junction bases: 7. This CDR3 has 16 amino acids. Germline V gene lookup returns CDR1 SGHRS and CDR2 YFSETQ. The CDR3 DNA reads as TGCGCCAGCAGCTCGCACGGGACTAGCGGAAACAATGAGCAGTTCTTC. Its protein is CASSSHGTSGNNEQFF. Supplemented by reference TRBV5-1 and TRBJ2-1, the full variable domain reads KAGVTQTPRYLIKTRGQQVTLSCSPISGHRSVSWYQQTPGQGLQFLFEYFSETQRNKGNFPGRFSGRQFSNSRSEMNVSTLELGDSALYLCASSSHGTSGNNEQFFGPGTRLTVL.

The chain links TRBV6-2 or TRBV6-3 to TRBJ1-4; a weak D match, TRBD1 (6 bases). Germline CDR1 is MNHEY and CDR2 is SVGEGT. The CDR3 totals 16 residues. V lost 2 bases and J lost 3, with 13 bases in between. CDR3 coding DNA: TGTGCCAGCAGTTACGCAGGGGCGGCAGCTAATGAAAAACTGTTTTTT. Translation gives CASSYAGAAANEKLFF.

The J gene is TRBJ2-7, the V gene TRBV19; TRBD2 is a possible D gene (5 bases). The CDR3 spans 15 residues. The V end lost 1 base, the J end lost 5 bases, and 15 bases lay between the germline ends. Germline V CDR1 and CDR2: LNHDA, SQIVND (reference sequence). DNA for the CDR3: TGTGCCAGTAGTATAGGAGGGCGGTTTGCAAACGAGCAGTACTTC. This encodes CASSIGGRFANEQYF.

The V gene is TRBV16, the J gene TRBJ1-5; no definite D call. The CDR3 is 14 residues long. V lost 0 bases to trimming and J lost 6 bases, with 9 bases between them. CDR1 KGHSY and CDR2 FQNENV come from the germline V gene. CDR3 in amino acids: CASSQSGPVQPQHF. The CDR3 DNA reads TGTGCCAGCAGCCAATCTGGGCCAGTTCAGCCCCAGCATTTT.

The chain employs TRBV9 and TRBJ2-5; TRBD1 aligns across 7 bases. V shed 4 bases and J 2 bases; nucleotides not matched to a gene: 17. Per germline, CDR1 SGDLS and CDR2 YYNGEE. This CDR3 contains 18 residues. The chain's CDR3 is CASSPDAGTAERQETQYF. The CDR3 region has the DNA TGTGCCAGCAGCCCAGACGCCGGGACAGCAGAAAGACAAGAGACCCAGTACTTC.

V gene TRBV29-1 combines with J gene TRBJ1-1; 8 bases map to TRBD1. The CDR3 sequence is 14 residues long. J was trimmed by 3 bases and V by 5 bases; bases with no gene match: 8. From germline, CDR1 is SQVTM and CDR2 ANQGSEA. The CDR3 DNA reads as TGCAGCGTTTCTGACAGGGGTATGTACACTGAAGCTTTCTTT. Amino acid sequence: CSVSDRGMYTEAFF.

This clone came up a few times. The rearrangement uses TRBV19 and TRBJ2-2, with TRBD1 matching 9 bases. This CDR3 region has 15 residues. Germline assignment: CDR1 LNHDA and CDR2 SQIVND (reference sequence). After removal of 3 bases from V and 5 bases from J, the junction contained 4 bases not matched to a gene. CDR3 in amino acids: CASSISQGATGELFF. The DNA for the CDR3 is TGTGCCAGTAGTATCTCACAGGGGGCAACCGGGGAGCTGTTTTTT.

This sequence joins TRBV19 and TRBJ2-1; 8 nucleotides match TRBD2. The V segment lost 5 bases and the J segment 4 bases; nucleotides outside the gene matches: 13. Germline lookup yields CDR1 LNHDA and CDR2 SQIVND (reference sequence). The CDR3 contains 17 residues. CDR3 nucleotide sequence: TGTGCCAGTAGTTCTCAAGCGGGAGACTTTTGGTACAATGAGCAGTTCTTC. Its translation is CASSSQAGDFWYNEQFF.

The chain joins TRBV15 to TRBJ2-7; D is uncertain. Per the germline V gene, CDR1 is LNHNV and CDR2 is YYDKDF (reference sequence). Trimming stripped 0 bases from V and 3 bases from J, with 12 bases between. This CDR3 contains 15 residues. The CDR3 sequence: CATSREGSGYYEQYF. The CDR3 coding sequence is TGTGCCACCAGCAGAGAGGGTTCAGGCTACTACGAGCAGTACTTC. Based on the CDR3 plus reference TRBV15 and TRBJ2-7, the full variable domain is DAMVIQNPRYQVTQFGKPVTLSCSQTLNHNVMYWYQQKSSQAPKLLFHYYDKDFNNEADTPDNFQSRRPNTSFCFLDIRSPGLGDTAMYLCATSREGSGYYEQYFGPGTRLTVT.

This chain links TRBV7-2 with TRBJ2-5; 9 nucleotides line up with TRBD2. The CDR3 is made up of 15 amino acids. Germline assignment: CDR1 SGHTA and CDR2 FQGNSA. Trimming at V came to 0 bases and at J to 8 bases, leaving 7 bases not matched to a gene. CDR3 region: CASSLARGGAVTQYF. The CDR3 bases are TGTGCCAGCAGCTTAGCCCGCGGGGGGGCGGTCACCCAGTACTTC.

CDR3 protein: CASSSLGQGSQETQYF. The DNA of the CDR3 is TGCGCCAGCAGCTCCCTCGGGCAGGGCTCCCAAGAGACCCAGTACTTC. The V call is TRBV5-1, the J call TRBJ2-5, with D possibly being TRBD1 (5 bases). Germline loops: CDR1 SGHRS, CDR2 YFSETQ. Trimming removed 3 bases from V and 1 base from J, with 16 bases in between. This CDR3 region has 16 residues.

The CDR3 DNA sequence: TGTGCCAGCAGTACGACAGGGTACTACGAGCAGTACTTC. It encodes CASSTTGYYEQYF. The J gene is TRBJ2-7, the V gene TRBV28, with TRBD1 matching 7 bases. Germline CDR1 reads MDHEN; CDR2 reads SYDVKM. Trimming removed 5 bases from V and 3 bases from J; junction bases left unmatched: 4. This CDR3 has 13 amino acids.

V is TRBV4-1 and J is TRBJ1-2; weak D call: TRBD1 (6 bases). The germline gives CDR1 MGHRA, CDR2 YSYEKL. V gave up 5 bases and J gave up 9 bases, with 16 bases separating them. The CDR3 is made up of 13 amino acids. CDR3 DNA: TGCGCCAGCAGCGGGACCGGGACAATGCGCTACACCTTC. Protein product: CASSGTGTMRYTF.

The chain has TRBV28 and TRBJ2-7; possibly TRBD1 for D (5 bases). The germline CDR1 and CDR2 sequences are MDHEN and SYDVKM. The CDR3 has 13 amino acids. Trimming removed 3 bases at V and 2 bases at J, with 8 bases between. The CDR3 loop reads CASSFQGPYEQYF. The CDR3 DNA reads as TGTGCCAGCAGTTTTCAGGGCCCCTACGAGCAGTACTTC.

Only one count was recorded for this clone. This chain joins TRBV11-2 and TRBJ2-5, with 7 nucleotides matching TRBD2. The germline V gene has CDR1 SGHAT and CDR2 FQNNGV. The CDR3 covers 13 residues. V trimming: 1 base; J trimming: 4 bases; junction bases outside the gene matches: 0. CDR3 DNA: TGTGCCAGCAGCTTAGCGGGGGGAGAGACCCAGTACTTC. It encodes CASSLAGGETQYF.

Of note for this clone: Additional DNA sequences in this sample encode the identical CDR3. The rearrangement uses TRBV7-2 and TRBJ2-5, with D perhaps matching TRBD2 (5 bases). The V gene's germline CDR1 is SGHTA and CDR2 FQGNSA. The CDR3 contains 14 residues. V was pared by 5 bases and J by 4 bases, with 14 bases between. The CDR3 DNA reads as TGTGCCAGCAGCCTACGACGGGATCGAGAGACCCAGTACTTC. It codes for CASSLRRDRETQYF.

The V call is TRBV28, the J call TRBJ2-7, with 7 bases identical to TRBD1. The CDR3 is 15 amino acids. J gave up 4 bases and V 5 bases, and 11 bases lay outside the gene matches. Germline V gene lookup returns CDR1 MDHEN and CDR2 SYDVKM. The CDR3: CASSGQDGLRYEQYF. The DNA for the CDR3 is TGTGCCAGCAGTGGACAGGATGGCCTTCGTTACGAGCAGTACTTC.

The rearrangement joins TRBV2 to TRBJ2-2; maybe TRBD1 (6 bases). The CDR3 totals 15 residues. Germline CDR1 is SNHLY and CDR2 is FYNNEI. V shed 7 bases and J shed 1 base, with 13 bases lying between them. CDR3 in amino acids: CASTMTGLNTGELFF. For the CDR3, the DNA is TGTGCCAGCACCATGACAGGTTTGAACACCGGGGAGCTGTTTTTT.